This TCR beta chain was captured in a study of cytomegalovirus exposure and HLA in healthy donors. With 60 Vbeta and 13 Jbeta primers, the PCR was carried out. TCRdb keeps only in-frame clones here, not all; method: immunoSEQ multiplex PCR. The sample has 100,000 to 150,000 clones; about 80% are singletons. Trimming at V came to 3 bases and at J to 4 bases, leaving 5 bases not matched to a gene. The CDR3 runs 15 residues. CDR1 KGHSH and CDR2 LQKENI come from the germline V gene. The TCR comes from a man aged 25-40 years in good health and CMV-seronegative. V is TRBV18 and J is TRBJ1-5; 8 bases are shared with TRBD1. The sequenced sample consisted of PBMCs. The CDR3 protein is CASSPGTGQNQPQHF. The CDR3 DNA sequence: TGTGCCAGCTCACCCGGGACAGGACAAAATCAGCCCCAGCATTTT.